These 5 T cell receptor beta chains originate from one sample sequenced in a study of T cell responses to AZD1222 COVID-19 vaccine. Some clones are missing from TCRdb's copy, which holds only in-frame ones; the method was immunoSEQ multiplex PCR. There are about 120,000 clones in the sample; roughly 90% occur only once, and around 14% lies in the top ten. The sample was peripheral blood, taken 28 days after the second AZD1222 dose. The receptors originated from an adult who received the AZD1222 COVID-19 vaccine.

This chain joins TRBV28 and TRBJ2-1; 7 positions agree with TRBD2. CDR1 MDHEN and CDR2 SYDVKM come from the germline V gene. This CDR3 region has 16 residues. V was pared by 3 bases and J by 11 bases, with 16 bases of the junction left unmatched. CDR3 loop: CASSLSLGAGVWKQFF. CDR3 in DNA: TGTGCCAGCAGTTTGAGTTTGGGTGCGGGAGTTTGGAAGCAGTTCTTC.

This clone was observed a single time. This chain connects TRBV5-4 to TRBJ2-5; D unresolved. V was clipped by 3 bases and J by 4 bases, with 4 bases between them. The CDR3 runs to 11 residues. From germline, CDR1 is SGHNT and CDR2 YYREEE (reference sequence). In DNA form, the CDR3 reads TGTGCCAGCAGCTCCTCAGAGACCCAGTACTTC. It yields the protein CASSSSETQYF.

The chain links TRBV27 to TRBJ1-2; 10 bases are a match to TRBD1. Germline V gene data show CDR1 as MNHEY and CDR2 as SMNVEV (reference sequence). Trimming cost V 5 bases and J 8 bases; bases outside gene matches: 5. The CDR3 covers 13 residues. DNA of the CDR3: TGTGCCAGCAGTCGACAGGGGGCGGGGGGCTACACCTTC. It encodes CASSRQGAGGYTF.

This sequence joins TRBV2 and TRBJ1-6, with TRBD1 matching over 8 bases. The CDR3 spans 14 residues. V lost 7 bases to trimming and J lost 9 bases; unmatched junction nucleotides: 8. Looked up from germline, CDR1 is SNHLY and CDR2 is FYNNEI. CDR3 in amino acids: CASKEQGEGSPLHF. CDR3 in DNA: TGTGCCAGCAAAGAACAGGGGGAAGGTTCACCCCTCCACTTT. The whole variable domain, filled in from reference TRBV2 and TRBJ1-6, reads EPEVTQTPSHQVTQMGQEVILRCVPISNHLYFYWYRQILGQKVEFLVSFYNNEISEKSEIFDDQFSVERPDGSNFTLKIRSTKLEDSAMYFCASKEQGEGSPLHFGNGTRLTVT.

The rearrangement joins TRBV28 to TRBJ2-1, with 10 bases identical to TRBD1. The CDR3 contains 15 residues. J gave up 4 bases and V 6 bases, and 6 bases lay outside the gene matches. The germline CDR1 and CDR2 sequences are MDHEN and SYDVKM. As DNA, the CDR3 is TGTGCCAGCAGCCCTCGGACAGGGGGTTACAATGAGCAGTTCTTC. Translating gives CASSPRTGGYNEQFF.